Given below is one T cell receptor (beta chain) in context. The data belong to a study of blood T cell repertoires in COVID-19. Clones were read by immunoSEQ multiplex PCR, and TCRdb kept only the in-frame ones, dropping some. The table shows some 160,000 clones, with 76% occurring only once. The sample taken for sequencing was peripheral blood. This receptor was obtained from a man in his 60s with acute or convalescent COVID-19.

In nucleotides, the CDR3 is TGCGCCAGCAGCCTAGGACTATCACTCTCCTACGAGCAGTACTTC. This sequence encodes CASSLGLSLSYEQYF. The chain recombines TRBV5-1 with TRBJ2-7, with D possibly being TRBD2 (6 bases). The germline CDR1 and CDR2 sequences are SGHRS and YFSETQ. The length of the CDR3 is 15 residues. Trimming removed 4 bases from V and 0 bases from J, with 14 bases in between.